What follows are 21 T cell receptor beta chains derived from one specimen sequenced in a study of blood T cell repertoires in COVID-19. Sequencing used immunoSEQ multiplex PCR; TCRdb keeps in-frame clones, though not all of them. The sample holds more than 250,000 clones, around 89% seen once. Sequences were obtained from peripheral blood. Receptor source: a woman aged 45 to 65 with COVID-19, enrolled during active disease.

The chain links TRBV27 to TRBJ1-1, with 10 bases aligning to TRBD1. With V trimmed by 7 bases and J by 1 base, 12 bases remained unmatched. There are 17 residues in the CDR3. Germline V gene sequence: CDR1 MNHEY, CDR2 SMNVEV (reference sequence). The CDR3 loop is CASIPGQGTWQNTEAFF. CDR3 nucleotide sequence: TGTGCCAGCATACCGGGACAGGGGACATGGCAGAACACTGAAGCTTTCTTT.

This rearrangement joins TRBV2 to TRBJ2-7; 7 nucleotides line up with TRBD2. Germline CDR1 SNHLY, CDR2 FYNNEI. Trimming removed 5 bases from V and 1 base from J; junction bases left unmatched: 2. The CDR3 has 13 residues. The CDR3 loop is CASSLAESYEQYF. Written as DNA, the CDR3 is TGTGCCAGCAGTCTAGCGGAATCCTACGAGCAGTACTTC.

This clone has only one observation. This chain connects TRBV30 to TRBJ1-1, with 7 bases that match TRBD1. Trimming at V came to 4 bases and at J to 4 bases, leaving 6 bases not matched to a gene. The CDR3 has 13 residues. CDR1 and CDR2 from the germline V gene are GTSNPN and SVGIG (reference sequence). The DNA for the CDR3 is TGTGCCTGGACGGGACAGAGGAGCACTGAAGCTTTCTTT. Translation gives CAWTGQRSTEAFF.

V and J are TRBV18 and TRBJ2-3, with D hard to call. The ends were cut back, 3 bases at V and 2 bases at J, with 9 bases in the middle. The germline V gene has CDR1 KGHSH and CDR2 LQKENI. This CDR3 is built from 14 residues. CDR3: CASSPSGLTDTQYF. CDR3 DNA: TGTGCCAGCTCACCCTCGGGTCTCACAGATACGCAGTATTTT.

V gene TRBV6-5 combines with J gene TRBJ1-5, with D unclear. Trimming left V 0 bases short and J 0 bases short, with 6 bases between. The germline V gene has CDR1 MNHEY and CDR2 SVGAGI. The CDR3 length is 15 residues. CDR3 residues: CASSYSAPSNQPQHF. The CDR3 coding sequence is TGTGCCAGCAGTTACTCGGCCCCTAGCAATCAGCCCCAGCATTTT.

The gene calls are TRBV5-1 and TRBJ2-5; TRBD1 might be the D (5 bases). V was shortened by 3 bases and J by 2 bases, with 5 bases between the two germline ends. CDR3 length: 12 residues. Germline values: CDR1 SGHRS, CDR2 YFSETQ. The CDR3 nucleotides are TGCGCCAGCAGCTACAGGCAAGAGACCCAGTACTTC. It encodes CASSYRQETQYF.

The chain recombines TRBV27 with TRBJ1-1; 10 bases map to TRBD1. Germline loops: CDR1 MNHEY, CDR2 SMNVEV (reference sequence). After removal of 6 bases from V and 5 bases from J, the junction contained 12 bases not matched to a gene. This CDR3 is 16 amino acids long. The CDR3 DNA reads TGTGCCAGCAGGTCCCGGCCGGACAGGGGGACGACTGAAGCTTTCTTT. Translation: CASRSRPDRGTTEAFF.

The CDR3 here is CASSLGDRGVYGYTF. The CDR3 DNA reads as TGCGCCAGCAGCTTGGGGGACAGGGGAGTTTATGGCTACACCTTC. The chain employs TRBV5-1 and TRBJ1-2; TRBD1 matches at 10 bases. The junction had 4 bases not matched to a gene; V was cut back by 0 bases and J by 5 bases. The CDR3 covers 15 residues. Per germline, CDR1 SGHRS and CDR2 YFSETQ.

The V call is TRBV7-3, the J call TRBJ1-2; 7 bases line up with TRBD1. This CDR3 has 13 amino acids. V lost 6 bases, J lost 6 bases, and 7 bases stayed unmatched. The germline V gene encodes CDR1 SGHTA and CDR2 FQGTGA. The DNA of the CDR3 is TGTGCCAGCAGTAAAGGGACAGCGCATGGCTACACCTTC. Residues: CASSKGTAHGYTF.

The CDR3 here is CASSAWDSPIDTF. CDR3 nucleotide sequence: TGTGCCAGCAGCGCTTGGGACAGCCCGATTGACACCTTC. V gene TRBV11-2 combines with J gene TRBJ1-2; 7 bases line up with TRBD1. The germline gives CDR1 SGHAT, CDR2 FQNNGV. V lost 5 bases to trimming and J lost 12 bases; unmatched junction nucleotides: 12. The CDR3 covers 13 residues. The variable domain in full, with the rest retrieved from reference TRBV11-2 and TRBJ1-2, is EAGVAQSPRYKIIEKRQSVAFWCNPISGHATLYWYQQILGQGPKLLIQFQNNGVVDDSQLPKDRFSAERLKGVDSTLKIQPAKLEDSAVYLCASSAWDSPIDTFGSGTRLTVV.

The chain recombines TRBV6-5 with TRBJ1-1; possibly TRBD1 for D (5 bases). This CDR3 has 14 amino acids. V shed 5 bases and J shed 0 bases, with 10 bases lying between them. The germline gives CDR1 MNHEY, CDR2 SVGAGI. The CDR3 DNA reads TGTGCCAGCAGTAAGACAGTCATGAACACTGAAGCTTTCTTT. Translated, it gives CASSKTVMNTEAFF.

The V call is TRBV7-9, the J call TRBJ1-1; D perhaps matches TRBD1 (5 bases). In germline, CDR1 is SEHNR, CDR2 FQNEAQ (reference sequence). V was cut by 3 bases and J by 5 bases, with 7 bases left in between. The CDR3 is 12 amino acids. This CDR3 reads CASSFGTTEAFF. DNA of the CDR3: TGTGCCAGCAGCTTCGGGACTACTGAAGCTTTCTTT.

The table lists this clone with a count of one. This rearrangement joins TRBV27 to TRBJ2-3, with TRBD2 as a possible D gene (6 bases). CDR3 length: 15 amino acids. Germline loops: CDR1 MNHEY, CDR2 SMNVEV (reference sequence). V was cut by 8 bases and J by 5 bases, with 20 bases left in between. The CDR3 nucleotides are TGTGCCAGCGGGTCCGGGGACTTGCGGGTAGATACGCAGTATTTT. This translates into CASGSGDLRVDTQYF.

This rearrangement joins TRBV5-1 to TRBJ2-5, with no clear D. Germline values: CDR1 SGHRS, CDR2 YFSETQ. This CDR3 is built from 11 residues. V lost 1 base to trimming and J lost 7 bases, with 5 bases between them. In nucleotides, the CDR3 is TGCGCCAGCAGCTTGTTCGGGACCCAGTACTTC. Encoded protein: CASSLFGTQYF. Full variable domain (rest looked up from reference TRBV5-1 and TRBJ2-5): KAGVTQTPRYLIKTRGQQVTLSCSPISGHRSVSWYQQTPGQGLQFLFEYFSETQRNKGNFPGRFSGRQFSNSRSEMNVSTLELGDSALYLCASSLFGTQYFGPGTRLLVL.

The chain employs TRBV6-2 or TRBV6-3 and TRBJ1-2, with D uncertain. CDR1 MNHEY and CDR2 SVGEGT come from the germline V gene. Trimming pared 5 bases from V and 3 bases from J, leaving 10 bases between. The CDR3 is 13 residues long. The CDR3 coding sequence is TGTGCCAGCAGTGGGCAGCCTTACTATGGCTACACCTTC. Protein: CASSGQPYYGYTF.

The chain has TRBV27 and TRBJ1-5; no clear D. The CDR3 covers 14 residues. From germline, CDR1 is MNHEY and CDR2 SMNVEV (reference sequence). Trimming cost V 5 bases and J 2 bases, with 10 bases left between them. The CDR3 spells CASSLGVGNQPQHF. The DNA for the CDR3 is TGTGCCAGCAGTCTAGGTGTCGGCAATCAGCCCCAGCATTTT.

V is TRBV5-1 and J is TRBJ2-3; D ambiguous. The CDR3 consists of 12 residues. V was clipped by 0 bases and J by 6 bases, with 5 bases between them. The germline V gene encodes CDR1 SGHRS and CDR2 YFSETQ. The CDR3 DNA is TGCGCCAGCAGCTTGGACGGGGATACGCAGTATTTT. It is translated as CASSLDGDTQYF.

A single count supports this clone. V gene TRBV19 combines with J gene TRBJ1-1, with TRBD1 matching over 12 bases. With 6 bases clipped from V and 7 bases from J, the junction kept 6 bases outside the gene matches. The CDR3 is made up of 14 amino acids. Germline-derived CDR1 and CDR2 are LNHDA and SQIVND (reference sequence). The chain's CDR3 is CASSPGQGAREAFF. CDR3 DNA sequence: TGTGCCAGTAGCCCGGGACAGGGGGCTCGTGAAGCTTTCTTT.

The chain recombines TRBV6-5 with TRBJ1-4, with no clear D. The CDR3 loop spans 14 amino acids. V dropped 7 bases and J dropped 8 bases, with 17 bases sitting between them. Germline CDR1 and CDR2: MNHEY and SVGAGI. CDR3 nucleotide sequence: TGTGCCAGCAAGAATAGATTTTCGGAGGAAAAACTGTTTTTT. It yields the protein CASKNRFSEEKLFF.

This sequence joins TRBV5-1 and TRBJ2-5, with 10 bases that match TRBD2. The germline CDR1 and CDR2 sequences are SGHRS and YFSETQ. This CDR3 comprises 17 residues. Trimming removed 0 bases from V and 1 base from J; junction bases left unmatched: 6. CDR3 residues: CASSLASGSVVQETQYF. The CDR3 DNA reads TGCGCCAGCAGCTTGGCTAGCGGGAGTGTGGTCCAAGAGACCCAGTACTTC. Using reference TRBV5-1 and TRBJ2-5 for the parts outside the CDR3, the full variable domain is KAGVTQTPRYLIKTRGQQVTLSCSPISGHRSVSWYQQTPGQGLQFLFEYFSETQRNKGNFPGRFSGRQFSNSRSEMNVSTLELGDSALYLCASSLASGSVVQETQYFGPGTRLLVL.

The chain links TRBV25-1 to TRBJ1-5, with D maybe TRBD1 (6 bases). Per the germline V gene, CDR1 is MGHDK and CDR2 is SYGVNS. This CDR3 region has 15 residues. Trimming removed 5 bases from V and 4 bases from J, with 15 bases in between. This chain's CDR3 is CASSKDRTQNQPQHF. CDR3 nucleotides: TGTGCCAGCAGTAAAGACAGGACGCAGAATCAGCCCCAGCATTTT.